These 17 T cell receptor beta chains were sequenced from one sample in a study of T cell changes during pregnancy in multiple sclerosis. Generated by immunoSEQ multiplex PCR, the TCRdb table keeps only in-frame clones and is missing some. The sample consists of just over 50,000 clones, around 94% of them appearing once. The input for sequencing was CD4+ T cells from peripheral blood mononuclear cells, taken in the second trimester of pregnancy. The origin of the receptors is a female donor with multiple sclerosis, enrolled in a pregnancy study.

V is TRBV7-3 and J is TRBJ1-3; 7 positions match TRBD1. The V gene's germline CDR1 is SGHTA and CDR2 FQGTGA. V lost 5 bases and J lost 0; bases outside the gene matches: 7. The CDR3 consists of 16 residues. The CDR3 DNA sequence: TGTGCCAGCAGCCAGGGGGGCGGCTACTCTGGAAACACCATATATTTT. Translated, it gives CASSQGGGYSGNTIYF.

This rearrangement joins TRBV10-3 to TRBJ1-5; D possibly corresponds to TRBD1 (5 bases). V lost 4 bases to trimming and J lost 0 bases, with 37 bases between them. The CDR3 loop spans 24 amino acids. CDR1 and CDR2 from the germline V gene are ENHRY and SYGVKD. DNA for the CDR3: TGTGCCATCAGTGTATTGTCTTTTTCTTCTAGGACACTCCCTGGGCAGGATAGCAATCAGCCCCAGCATTTT. Its translation is CAISVLSFSSRTLPGQDSNQPQHF.

The V call is TRBV9, the J call TRBJ2-7, with D perhaps matching TRBD2 (5 bases). The germline V and J ends were trimmed by 4 bases and 2 bases, with 16 bases remaining between them. The V gene's germline CDR1 is SGDLS and CDR2 YYNGEE. This CDR3 is built from 15 residues. The CDR3 loop is CASSLAPAGTYEQYF. DNA for the CDR3: TGTGCCAGCAGCCTAGCCCCGGCGGGCACCTACGAGCAGTACTTC.

This chain links TRBV7-3 with TRBJ1-2; TRBD1 is a possible D gene (5 bases). Germline V gene sequence: CDR1 SGHTA, CDR2 FQGTGA. The CDR3 totals 17 residues. V was clipped by 1 base and J by 6 bases, with 21 bases between them. CDR3 sequence reads: CASSLIPGLPFEDGYTF. CDR3 in DNA: TGTGCCAGCAGCTTAATCCCGGGACTCCCGTTTGAGGATGGCTACACCTTC.

The chain employs TRBV5-3 and TRBJ1-5, with D tentatively TRBD1 (5 bases). TRBV5-3 is designated an ORF whose function remains uncertain. The CDR3 totals 15 residues. V was pared by 2 bases and J by 0 bases, with 9 bases between. The CDR3 protein is CARSFWGGSNQPQHF. The CDR3 nucleotides are TGTGCCAGAAGCTTCTGGGGCGGTAGCAATCAGCCCCAGCATTTT.

The chain couples TRBV21-1 to TRBJ2-7; the D call TRBD1 from the table was never checked on the DNA. TRBV21-1 is a pseudogene. The CDR3 is made up of 17 amino acids. This chain's CDR3 is CASENLKQMHRGVEQYF. The DNA for the CDR3 is TGTGCCAGCGAAAACCTTAAGCAAATGCACAGGGGGGTCGAGCAGTACTTC.

This chain uses TRBV30 with TRBJ1-1; possibly TRBD1 for D (5 bases). The CDR3 is 13 residues long. The V gene's germline CDR1 is GTSNPN and CDR2 SVGIG (reference sequence). V was pared by 2 bases and J by 4 bases, with 11 bases between. The CDR3 region is CAWSLTGRTEAFF. DNA for the CDR3: TGTGCCTGGAGTCTCACAGGCCGCACTGAAGCTTTCTTT.

The count of this clone is one. V is TRBV11-3 and J is TRBJ2-2, with TRBD2 identical over 7 bases. The CDR3 totals 17 residues. Looked up from germline, CDR1 is SGHNT and CDR2 is YENEEA. Losses at the gene ends were 5 bases for V and 0 bases for J; bases not matched to a gene: 9. The CDR3 DNA is TGTGCCAGCAGCCTTGAGGGCGCGGGGGCGAACACCGGGGAGCTGTTTTTT. As protein: CASSLEGAGANTGELFF.

The chain couples TRBV7-3 to TRBJ2-2; no firm D call. Trimming removed 5 bases from V and 0 bases from J, with 10 bases in between. In germline, CDR1 is SGHTA, CDR2 FQGTGA. This CDR3 has 15 amino acids. Here the CDR3 DNA reads TGTGCCAGCAGCCCCCTAGTCGCGAACACCGGGGAGCTGTTTTTT. Translated: CASSPLVANTGELFF.

V is TRBV19 and J is TRBJ2-7; perhaps TRBD1 as D (6 bases). Trimming stripped 3 bases from V and 3 bases from J, with 15 bases between. Germline CDR1 LNHDA, CDR2 SQIVND (reference sequence). CDR3 length: 15 residues. CDR3 bases: TGTGCCAGTAGTATTACAGGGATAGTGGGCTACGAGCAGTACTTC. As protein: CASSITGIVGYEQYF.

This clone was recorded only once. V and J are TRBV7-9 and TRBJ1-1; tentatively, D is TRBD1 (5 bases). The CDR3 has 14 amino acids. Germline V gene sequence: CDR1 SEHNR, CDR2 FQNEAQ (reference sequence). Trimming stripped 2 bases from V and 5 bases from J, with 12 bases between. Written as DNA, the CDR3 is TGTGCCAGCAGCTTATCAGGGCTGAGGACTGAAGCTTTCTTT. This sequence encodes CASSLSGLRTEAFF.

This chain connects TRBV11-2 to TRBJ1-1; 8 bases agree with TRBD1. Germline V gene sequence: CDR1 SGHAT, CDR2 FQNNGV. The V segment lost 9 bases and the J segment 7 bases; nucleotides outside the gene matches: 16. CDR3 size: 15 residues. The DNA of the CDR3 is TGTGCCAGTGAGGGGGTGGGACAGGACGGGGGTGAAGCTTTCTTT. Amino acids: CASEGVGQDGGEAFF. Combining the CDR3 with reference TRBV11-2 and TRBJ1-1 gives the whole variable domain EAGVAQSPRYKIIEKRQSVAFWCNPISGHATLYWYQQILGQGPKLLIQFQNNGVVDDSQLPKDRFSAERLKGVDSTLKIQPAKLEDSAVYLCASEGVGQDGGEAFFGQGTRLTVV.

The chain joins TRBV29-1 to TRBJ1-2; TRBD1 aligns across 7 bases. CDR1 and CDR2 from the germline V gene are SQVTM and ANQGSEA. The CDR3 contains 11 residues. V lost 6 bases and J lost 5; bases outside the gene matches: 3. CDR3 nucleotides: TGCAGCGTCGAACAGGGGTATGGCTACACCTTC. Protein product: CSVEQGYGYTF.

The V call is TRBV10-3, the J call TRBJ2-3; 7 nucleotides agree with TRBD2. This CDR3 contains 12 residues. CDR1 and CDR2 (germline): ENHRY, SYGVKD. V dropped 10 bases and J dropped 6; count of bases not matched to a gene: 7. CDR3: CATTRAGDTQYF. DNA for the CDR3: TGTGCCACCACCAGAGCGGGGGATACGCAGTATTTT.

Of note for this clone: The same CDR3 also results from other DNA sequences found in this sample. This chain joins TRBV7-2 and TRBJ2-3; D unclear. The V gene's germline CDR1 is SGHTA and CDR2 FQGNSA. This CDR3 comprises 12 residues. Trimming pared 5 bases from V and 5 bases from J, leaving 8 bases between. This chain's CDR3 is CASSPVRDTQYF. The CDR3 region has the DNA TGTGCCAGCAGCCCCGTCCGAGATACGCAGTATTTT. The whole variable domain, filled in from reference TRBV7-2 and TRBJ2-3, reads GAGVSQSPSNKVTEKGKDVELRCDPISGHTALYWYRQSLGQGLEFLIYFQGNSAPDKSGLPSDRFSAERTGGSVSTLTIQRTQQEDSAVYLCASSPVRDTQYFGPGTRLTVL.

This clone is a singleton in its sample. The chain links TRBV9 to TRBJ1-2, with a tentative D call TRBD1 (5 bases). The CDR3 totals 16 residues. CDR1 and CDR2 (germline): SGDLS, YYNGEE. Trimming took 5 bases from V and 3 from J, leaving 20 bases between them. The CDR3, as DNA: TGTGCCAGCAGTCGGGCGGACAACGGGTTTTACTATGGCTACACCTTC. Encoded protein: CASSRADNGFYYGYTF.

This clone was detected only once. The gene calls are TRBV7-9 and TRBJ2-3; D is perhaps TRBD2 (6 bases). CDR3 length: 14 amino acids. Trimming stripped 1 base from V and 8 bases from J, with 13 bases between. Germline V gives CDR1 SEHNR, CDR2 FQNEAQ (reference sequence). CDR3 amino acids: CASSLVGPSATQYF. DNA for the CDR3: TGTGCCAGCAGCTTAGTCGGTCCTAGCGCTACGCAGTATTTT.